This TCR beta chain was observed in a study of liver allograft versus peripheral blood T cells. Study-level background: The study compared liver allograft T cell receptor repertoires against peripheral blood repertoires of liver transplant recipients. Broader study findings: Intragraft liver T cell receptor repertoires reportedly differed from peripheral blood repertoires.

TCRdb reprocessed the reads via MiXCR and lists one record per CDR3 protein. Seen here are roughly 9,000 distinct CDR3 sequences, 16% observed once, and the top ten hold over 1.5%. By share, this clonotype counts as medium-sized (0.01 to 0.1%). Its target is unknown. V was trimmed by 5 bases and J by 7 bases, leaving 15 bases between them. The length of the CDR3 is 14 residues. Germline V gene sequence: CDR1 SQVTM, CDR2 ANQGSEA. The chain carries TRBV29-1 and TRBJ1-6; D uncertain. This receptor was identified in a human patient who had a liver transplant. Some T cells may be transferred from the graft donor. DNA for the CDR3: TGCAGCGTTAGAGGCGCAGACCCCAATTCACCCCTCCACTTT. This encodes CSVRGADPNSPLHF. Complete variable domain (other parts from reference TRBV29-1 and TRBJ1-6): SAVISQKPSRDICQRGTSLTIQCQVDSQVTMMFWYRQQPGQSLTLIATANQGSEATYESGFVIDKFPISRPNLTFSTLTVSNMSPEDSSIYLCSVRGADPNSPLHFGNGTRLTVT.